This T cell receptor (beta chain) was retrieved from a study of response to subunit inactivated influenza vaccine. Study-wide points: The authors proposed limited new T cell recruitment per seasonal influenza vaccination.

TCRdb called the RT-PCR reads again in MiXCR, with one record for every CDR3 protein. The data hold about 300,000 distinct CDR3 sequences, with around 22% observed a single time. The length of the CDR3 is 17 residues. Germline-derived CDR1 and CDR2 are MNHNS and SASEGT. This clonotype was counted between two and nine times. What it binds is unknown. At one of its ends the junction is not consistent with the germline gene, which may arise from a read error. V gene TRBV6-1 combines with J gene TRBJ2-5; 7 nucleotides align to TRBD2. This specimen consisted of PBMCs from blood, obtained less than 22 months after vaccination. The clonotype originates from a man aged 45-69 years who received an inactivated influenza vaccine. The CDR3 DNA is TGTGCCAGCAATGAACGGACTAGTAGGTCTAGTTGGGAGACCCAGTACTTC. This encodes CASNERTSRSSWETQYF.